This T cell receptor beta chain is drawn from a study of CD8 T cells in Susac syndrome. After extraction with the RNeasy kit, about 0.45 to 1 ug of the RNA was reverse transcribed using random hexamers. TCRdb analysed the immunoSEQ multiplex PCR reads with MiXCR anew, one entry per CDR3 protein. The table lists 150,000 or so distinct CDR3 sequences, around 94% of them singletons. Negative isolation was used for CD8+ and CD4+ T cells, and FACS enrichment was applied to TEMRA cells. This clonotype was seen only a few times. This CDR3 region has 13 residues. Germline CDR1 is SGHRS and CDR2 is YFSETQ. Germline trimming cut 4 bases from V and 7 bases from J; bases unmatched to any gene: 5.

Material: CD4+ T cells from PBMCs. V usage is TRBV5-1 and J usage is TRBJ2-1, with 7 bases aligning to TRBD1. The sequence came from a human donor with multiple sclerosis. CDR3 bases: TGCGCCAGCAGCCGGACAGGTCATAATGAGCAGTTCTTC. This encodes CASSRTGHNEQFF.